This TCR beta chain derives from a study of OX40 agonist ivuxolimab in advanced cancers. V lost 3 bases, J lost 9 bases, and 9 bases lay in between. The CDR3 spans 12 residues. The V gene's germline CDR1 is MGHDK and CDR2 SYGVNS. Sequencing used immunoSEQ multiplex PCR; TCRdb keeps in-frame clones, though not all of them. The sample yields 50,000 to 75,000 clones, 87% seen once. This TCR derives from an adult with an advanced solid tumor such as melanoma, head and neck, liver or kidney cancer. The sequenced sample was CD4+ or CD8+ T cells sorted from blood, obtained in a trial of the OX40 agonist ivuxolimab. V and J are TRBV25-1 and TRBJ1-5, with D unclear. CDR3 sequence (DNA): TGTGCCAGCAGTGAGTGGGTGGGGCCCCAGCATTTT. Translation: CASSEWVGPQHF.